These 18 T cell receptor beta chains came from one sample sequenced in a study of T cell responses to AZD1222 COVID-19 vaccine. The protocol was immunoSEQ multiplex PCR, while the TCRdb copy is restricted to in-frame clones and leaves out a portion. The profile shows approximately 79,000 clones, around 85% of them singletons. The sequenced sample was peripheral blood, obtained on day 0 of AZD1222 vaccination. These receptor sequences come from an adult in good health.

The chain is built from TRBV3-1 (or the pseudogene TRBV3-2) and TRBJ2-7, with 7 bases lining up with TRBD2. The CDR3 runs to 17 residues. The V and J ends lost 1 base and 7 bases, in that order; junction bases with no gene match: 16. Germline lookup yields CDR1 LGHDT and CDR2 YNNKEL (reference sequence). The DNA for the CDR3 is TGTGCCAGCAGCCAAGCGCGTTGGGCGGGAGAAGTTGATGAGCAGTACTTC. Translated, it gives CASSQARWAGEVDEQYF.

For the CDR3, the DNA is TGTGCCACCAGCAGAGACCGTGGGGGATTTGCTGAAGCTTTCTTT. Protein product: CATSRDRGGFAEAFF. The chain uses TRBV15 and TRBJ1-1; TRBD1 might be the D (5 bases). V was pared by 0 bases and J by 6 bases, with 14 bases between. The CDR3 spans 15 residues. The V gene's germline CDR1 is LNHNV and CDR2 YYDKDF (reference sequence).

The chain combines TRBV12-5 with TRBJ2-7, with 7 nucleotides matching TRBD2. J gave up 4 bases and V 6 bases, and 3 bases lay outside the gene matches. The CDR3 runs to 12 residues. Germline loops: CDR1 LGHNT, CDR2 FRNRAP. CDR3 nucleotide sequence: TGTGCTAGTGGCCTGGGGGGGTACGAGCAGTACTTC. It encodes CASGLGGYEQYF.

V usage is TRBV5-1 and J usage is TRBJ2-5; TRBD1 agrees at 7 bases. Germline CDR1 reads SGHRS; CDR2 reads YFSETQ. There are 15 residues in the CDR3. V shed 4 bases, J shed 0 bases, and the junction held 6 bases outside the gene matches. Here the CDR3 reads CASSLTGINQETQYF. CDR3 nucleotide sequence: TGCGCCAGCAGCCTGACAGGGATCAACCAAGAGACCCAGTACTTC. Full variable domain (remainder filled in from reference TRBV5-1 and TRBJ2-5): KAGVTQTPRYLIKTRGQQVTLSCSPISGHRSVSWYQQTPGQGLQFLFEYFSETQRNKGNFPGRFSGRQFSNSRSEMNVSTLELGDSALYLCASSLTGINQETQYFGPGTRLLVL.

The gene calls are TRBV7-6 and TRBJ1-1; D might be TRBD1 (5 bases). Germline CDR1 SGHVS, CDR2 FNYEAQ. The CDR3 contains 12 residues. Trimming took 5 bases from V and 8 from J, leaving 12 bases between them. The CDR3 loop reads CASSPGWGEAFF. The DNA for the CDR3 is TGTGCCAGCAGCCCAGGCTGGGGGGAAGCTTTCTTT.

V and J are TRBV7-9 and TRBJ1-1; D unresolved. Germline V gene data show CDR1 as SEHNR and CDR2 as FQNEAQ (reference sequence). V lost 1 base and J 14 bases, leaving 14 bases between the germline ends. This CDR3 contains 12 residues. This chain's CDR3 is CASSLGSPGLFF. CDR3 in DNA: TGTGCCAGCAGCTTAGGGTCCCCGGGGTTATTCTTT.

The chain uses TRBV5-1 and TRBJ1-1; D ambiguous. Germline V gives CDR1 SGHRS, CDR2 YFSETQ. The CDR3 totals 14 residues. V lost 3 bases to trimming and J lost 4 bases, with 13 bases between them. The CDR3 region is CASSSGSWGTEAFF. The DNA of the CDR3 is TGCGCCAGCAGCTCCGGGAGTTGGGGCACTGAAGCTTTCTTT.

This clone appeared a few times. The J gene is TRBJ1-1, the V gene TRBV7-2, with D unclear. Trimming took off 5 bases at V and 2 bases at J, with 12 bases between the two ends. This CDR3 is built from 14 residues. Per the germline V gene, CDR1 is SGHTA and CDR2 is FQGNSA. Here the CDR3 DNA reads TGTGCCAGCAGCCCCGCCGGAGTCAACACTGAAGCTTTCTTT. It codes for CASSPAGVNTEAFF.

The CDR3 loop reads CASSPTVRGEKLFF. The CDR3 coding sequence is TGTGCCAGCAGTCCCACGGTCCGAGGTGAAAAACTGTTTTTT. V and J are TRBV27 and TRBJ1-4; D not certain. The V and J ends lost 5 bases and 7 bases respectively, with 14 bases between them. This CDR3 region has 14 residues. Germline V lookup: CDR1 MNHEY, CDR2 SMNVEV (reference sequence).

The V call is TRBV7-2, the J call TRBJ1-1; a possible D gene is TRBD1 (5 bases). V lost 4 bases to trimming and J lost 1 base, with 13 bases between them. CDR1 and CDR2 (germline): SGHTA, FQGNSA. The CDR3 totals 15 residues. The CDR3, as DNA: TGTGCCAGCAGCTCTGAGGGGCGTAGGAACACTGAAGCTTTCTTT. It is translated as CASSSEGRRNTEAFF.

V gene TRBV29-1 combines with J gene TRBJ1-4; perhaps TRBD1 as D (5 bases). From germline, CDR1 is SQVTM and CDR2 ANQGSEA. The CDR3 totals 14 residues. With 4 bases removed from V and 8 bases from J, the gap between germline ends came to 17 bases. The CDR3 DNA sequence: TGCAGCGTTGCACCGCGAGGGGTGAGGGAAAAACTGTTTTTT. It translates to CSVAPRGVREKLFF.

The gene calls are TRBV2 and TRBJ2-3, with D maybe TRBD2 (5 bases). Per germline, CDR1 SNHLY and CDR2 FYNNEI. The ends were cut back, 3 bases at V and 8 bases at J, with 9 bases in the middle. The CDR3 is 12 residues long. For the CDR3, the DNA is TGTGCCAGCAGTGAGACCCGGGGTACGCAGTATTTT. This encodes CASSETRGTQYF.

V gene TRBV21-1 combines with J gene TRBJ2-1; TRBD2, the table's D call, was not compared with the DNA. TRBV21-1 is termed a pseudogene. The length of the CDR3 is 15 residues. The CDR3 nucleotides are TGTGCCAGCAGCACTCCCGGGAGAATCTACAATGAGCAGTTCTTC. Its protein product is CASSTPGRIYNEQFF.

V and J are TRBV5-1 and TRBJ1-4; D is unclear. The V end lost 0 bases, the J end lost 8 bases, and 11 bases lay between the germline ends. Per germline, CDR1 SGHRS and CDR2 YFSETQ. This CDR3 contains 14 residues. CDR3 protein: CASSLESVQEKLFF. DNA for the CDR3: TGCGCCAGCAGCTTGGAGTCAGTTCAGGAAAAACTGTTTTTT.

The genes are TRBV5-4 and TRBJ1-2; D might be TRBD1 (5 bases). Trimming removed 3 bases from V and 3 bases from J, with 9 bases in between. The CDR3 sequence is 13 residues long. Germline CDR1 SGHNT, CDR2 YYREEE (reference sequence). CDR3: CASSSREYYGYTF. CDR3 nucleotide sequence: TGTGCCAGCAGCTCCAGGGAATACTATGGCTACACCTTC.

Notes on this clone: Germline and junction disagree at one end, which may indicate a read error. The J gene is TRBJ1-1, the V gene TRBV19; D not certain. Germline loops: CDR1 LNHDA, CDR2 SQIVND (reference sequence). There are 13 residues in the CDR3. CDR3 region: CASSIAGDTEAFF. DNA for the CDR3: TGTGCCAGTAGCATAGCAGGAGACACTGAAGCTTTCTTT.

J is TRBJ1-5 and V is TRBV6-5; D possibly corresponds to TRBD1 (6 bases). The V end lost 2 bases, the J end lost 5 bases, and 10 bases lay between the germline ends. The CDR3 contains 14 residues. CDR1 and CDR2 (germline): MNHEY, SVGAGI. The CDR3 reads CASSYGTWDQPQHF. The CDR3 DNA reads as TGTGCCAGCAGTTACGGGACATGGGATCAGCCCCAGCATTTT.

This clone was found a few times. The genes are TRBV2 and TRBJ2-7; weak D call: TRBD1 (5 bases). V lost 6 bases and J lost 4, with 13 bases in between. This CDR3 comprises 13 residues. Germline CDR1 SNHLY, CDR2 FYNNEI. CDR3 in amino acids: CASREFGQYEQYF. In DNA, the CDR3 is TGTGCCAGCAGGGAATTTGGACAATACGAGCAGTACTTC.